The 24 T cell receptor beta chains reported below all come from one sample, sequenced in a study of technical replicates of blood from a few donors. Clones were read by immunoSEQ multiplex PCR, and TCRdb kept only the in-frame ones, dropping some. The table has about 97,000 clones, 96% seen once. The sample consisted of T cells isolated from PBMCs. The source is a human donor in good health.

J is TRBJ2-7 and V is TRBV28, with TRBD1 matching 8 bases. CDR3 size: 14 residues. Germline values: CDR1 MDHEN, CDR2 SYDVKM. V lost 3 bases to trimming and J lost 2 bases; unmatched junction nucleotides: 3. The CDR3 is CASSFGTGAYEQYF. The CDR3 nucleotides read TGTGCCAGCAGTTTTGGGACAGGTGCCTACGAGCAGTACTTC. Based on the CDR3 plus reference TRBV28 and TRBJ2-7, the full variable domain is DVKVTQSSRYLVKRTGEKVFLECVQDMDHENMFWYRQDPGLGLRLIYFSYDVKMKEKGDIPEGYSVSREKKERFSLILESASTNQTSMYLCASSFGTGAYEQYFGPGTRLTVT.

The chain combines TRBV7-6 with TRBJ2-1, with 12 bases identical to TRBD2. Trimming at V came to 3 bases and at J to 6 bases, leaving 0 bases not matched to a gene. The germline CDR1 and CDR2 sequences are SGHVS and FNYEAQ. The CDR3 has 14 residues. This CDR3 reads CASSLGLAGNEQFF. DNA of the CDR3: TGTGCCAGCAGCTTGGGACTAGCGGGCAATGAGCAGTTCTTC.

This clone was recorded only once. This rearrangement joins TRBV28 to TRBJ2-7; TRBD1 agrees at 9 bases. The ends lost 4 bases at V and 3 bases at J; junction bases unmatched: 10. Germline-derived CDR1 and CDR2 are MDHEN and SYDVKM. The CDR3 is 16 amino acids. CDR3 sequence reads: CASSSGGGQGRYEQYF. The CDR3 DNA follows: TGTGCCAGCAGTTCCGGTGGCGGACAGGGGCGCTACGAGCAGTACTTC.

The V call is TRBV6-5, the J call TRBJ2-1; D possibly corresponds to TRBD2 (6 bases). V lost 5 bases, J lost 7 bases, and 18 bases lay in between. This CDR3 region has 15 residues. Germline V gives CDR1 MNHEY, CDR2 SVGAGI. CDR3 coding DNA: TGTGCCAGCAGTGCGTCACGAGGAGGACTAAATGAGCAGTTCTTC. Residues: CASSASRGGLNEQFF.

This rearrangement joins TRBV7-2 to TRBJ2-5; D is perhaps TRBD1 (5 bases). Looked up from germline, CDR1 is SGHTA and CDR2 is FQGNSA. V lost 2 bases and J lost 4, with 11 bases in between. This CDR3 has 14 residues. DNA of the CDR3: TGTGCCAGCAGCTTATCCAGGGCTCCAGAGACCCAGTACTTC. Translating gives CASSLSRAPETQYF.

The V and J genes are TRBV28 and TRBJ2-3, with D hard to call. V was shortened by 2 bases and J by 2 bases, with 8 bases between the two germline ends. Germline V lookup: CDR1 MDHEN, CDR2 SYDVKM. The CDR3 has 14 amino acids. The CDR3 region has the DNA TGTGCCAGCAGTTTAGGCAGCGTCACAGATACGCAGTATTTT. This encodes CASSLGSVTDTQYF. Drawing the rest from reference TRBV28 and TRBJ2-3, the complete variable domain is DVKVTQSSRYLVKRTGEKVFLECVQDMDHENMFWYRQDPGLGLRLIYFSYDVKMKEKGDIPEGYSVSREKKERFSLILESASTNQTSMYLCASSLGSVTDTQYFGPGTRLTVL.

The CDR3 here is CASSPLAGGNEQFF. As DNA, the CDR3 is TGTGCCAGCAGCCCCTTAGCGGGAGGTAATGAGCAGTTCTTC. The chain recombines TRBV5-5 with TRBJ2-1; TRBD2 aligns across 10 bases. Per the germline V gene, CDR1 is SGHKS and CDR2 is YYEKEE (reference sequence). After removal of 4 bases from V and 7 bases from J, the junction contained 5 bases not matched to a gene. The CDR3 spans 14 residues. The variable domain in full, completed from reference TRBV5-5 and TRBJ2-1, reads DAGVTQSPTHLIKTRGQQVTLRCSPISGHKSVSWYQQVLGQGPQFIFQYYEKEERGRGNFPDRFSARQFPNYSSELNVNALLLGDSALYLCASSPLAGGNEQFFGPGTRLTVL.

The chain links TRBV6-5 to TRBJ1-1, with D perhaps TRBD1 (6 bases). In germline, CDR1 is MNHEY, CDR2 SVGAGI. The CDR3 consists of 14 residues. Between the trimmed V and J ends, which lost 7 bases and 5 bases, there was a span of 17 bases. The CDR3 region has the DNA TGTGCCAGCACCCTACAGGGAGATATGACTGAAGCTTTCTTT. Translated, it gives CASTLQGDMTEAFF.

V usage is TRBV9 and J usage is TRBJ2-7; tentative D call: TRBD1 (6 bases). This CDR3 region has 14 residues. Germline CDR1 is SGDLS and CDR2 is YYNGEE. V was shortened by 0 bases and J by 1 base, with 8 bases between the two germline ends. CDR3 bases: TGTGCCAGCAGCGTAGGGACAGCTTCCTACGAGCAGTACTTC. It is translated as CASSVGTASYEQYF.

The V gene is TRBV10-3, the J gene TRBJ2-7; D is uncertain. Per the germline V gene, CDR1 is ENHRY and CDR2 is SYGVKD. V shed 10 bases and J shed 4 bases, with 8 bases lying between them. This CDR3 comprises 10 residues. This CDR3 reads CATGDYEQYF. The CDR3 DNA reads as TGTGCCACGGGTGATTACGAGCAGTACTTC.

The chain uses TRBV10-3 and TRBJ2-1; tentatively, D is TRBD2 (5 bases). CDR3 length: 13 amino acids. Germline loops: CDR1 ENHRY, CDR2 SYGVKD. V was trimmed by 2 bases and J by 7 bases, leaving 9 bases between them. CDR3 sequence (DNA): TGTGCCATCAGTGAGGGAGCGGCGAATGAGCAGTTCTTC. Translating it yields CAISEGAANEQFF.

V gene TRBV4-1 combines with J gene TRBJ1-1; D not certain. CDR3 length equals 14 residues. Trimming removed 3 bases at V and 6 bases at J, with 14 bases between. The germline CDR1 and CDR2 sequences are MGHRA and YSYEKL. CDR3 protein: CASSQSLFFPEAFF. The CDR3 nucleotides read TGCGCCAGCAGCCAGTCACTCTTTTTCCCTGAAGCTTTCTTT.

The rearrangement links TRBV2 to TRBJ1-2; D is unclear. The ends were cut back, 7 bases at V and 11 bases at J, with 14 bases in the middle. Germline V CDR1 and CDR2: SNHLY, FYNNEI. The CDR3 extends over 11 amino acids. CDR3: CASTLQAGYTF. The CDR3 region has the DNA TGTGCCAGCACCCTCCAGGCCGGTTACACCTTC.

The chain joins TRBV19 to TRBJ1-3; D uncertain. Germline CDR1 LNHDA, CDR2 SQIVND (reference sequence). Trimming took off 1 base at V and 1 base at J, with 14 bases between the two ends. The CDR3 length is 17 residues. The CDR3 spells CASSIVAGTGSGNTIYF. CDR3 coding DNA: TGTGCCAGTAGTATAGTTGCAGGCACCGGATCTGGAAACACCATATATTTT.

The chain combines TRBV5-1 with TRBJ2-7; 7 bases fit TRBD1. Germline lookup yields CDR1 SGHRS and CDR2 YFSETQ. There are 16 residues in the CDR3. V gave up 4 bases and J gave up 4 bases; unmatched junction bases: 14. CDR3 sequence reads: CASSEDSRQGVYEQYF. The CDR3 DNA is TGCGCCAGCAGCGAGGACTCGCGACAGGGTGTTTACGAGCAGTACTTC.

This clone showed up just once. This sequence joins TRBV7-3 and TRBJ2-1; 16 nucleotides agree with TRBD2. The J segment lost 9 bases and the V segment lost 5 bases, leaving 7 bases of the junction unmatched. The CDR3 contains 16 residues. The germline gives CDR1 SGHTA, CDR2 FQGTGA. CDR3 sequence reads: CASSGGTSGRAAEQFF. In nucleotides, the CDR3 is TGTGCCAGCAGCGGGGGGACTAGCGGGAGGGCCGCTGAGCAGTTCTTC.

This rearrangement joins TRBV6-6 to TRBJ1-5, with D unclear. The length of the CDR3 is 16 residues. The V gene's germline CDR1 is MNHNY and CDR2 SVGAGI (reference sequence). Trimming removed 2 bases at V and 1 base at J, with 12 bases between. The chain's CDR3 is CASSYRLLRSNQPQHF. The CDR3 bases are TGTGCCAGCAGTTACCGCCTATTGAGGAGCAATCAGCCCCAGCATTTT.

The V call is TRBV6-5, the J call TRBJ2-1; no definite D call. Germline assignment: CDR1 MNHEY and CDR2 SVGAGI. The CDR3 sequence is 13 residues long. V lost 2 bases, J lost 9 bases, and 11 bases lay in between. CDR3: CASSYGGSLEQFF. In DNA form, the CDR3 reads TGTGCCAGCAGTTACGGCGGCAGCCTTGAGCAGTTCTTC.

This clone has only one observation. The rearrangement uses TRBV2 and TRBJ1-1; unclear D gene. V was clipped by 0 bases and J by 10 bases, with 18 bases between them. The CDR3 runs 15 residues. The germline CDR1 and CDR2 sequences are SNHLY and FYNNEI. The CDR3 spells CASSEALTRIDGAFF. DNA of the CDR3: TGTGCCAGCAGTGAAGCGCTGACCAGGATTGATGGAGCTTTCTTT.

The CDR3 here is CASSQYSNEQFF. The CDR3 DNA follows: TGTGCCAGCAGCCAATACAGCAATGAGCAGTTCTTC. The gene calls are TRBV14 and TRBJ2-1; no reliable D call. The CDR3 runs 12 residues. V lost 2 bases and J lost 6, with 5 bases in between. Germline loops: CDR1 SGHDN, CDR2 FVKESK.

The chain uses TRBV5-1 and TRBJ2-7, with a possible D match to TRBD1 (6 bases). Trimming pared 0 bases from V and 5 bases from J, leaving 12 bases between. This CDR3 spans 14 amino acids. Germline values: CDR1 SGHRS, CDR2 YFSETQ. The CDR3 bases are TGCGCCAGCAGCTTGGAAGGGGGAAGAGACGAGCAGTACTTC. Translating it yields CASSLEGGRDEQYF.

The chain couples TRBV6-6 to TRBJ1-5; 7 nucleotides agree with TRBD1. J was trimmed by 6 bases and V by 10 bases; bases with no gene match: 9. Germline V gene sequence: CDR1 MNHNY, CDR2 SVGAGI (reference sequence). CDR3 length: 13 residues. In nucleotides, the CDR3 is TGTGCCATTTCCAACAGGGGAGGTCAGCCCCAGCATTTT. Amino acids: CAISNRGGQPQHF.

The rearrangement links TRBV19 to TRBJ2-5, with TRBD1 as a possible D gene (6 bases). Germline CDR1 is LNHDA and CDR2 is SQIVND (reference sequence). The CDR3 extends over 18 amino acids. V lost 3 bases and J 5 bases, leaving 25 bases between the germline ends. The CDR3 is CASSISPPFQGRLETQYF. The CDR3 nucleotides are TGTGCCAGTAGTATTTCCCCCCCTTTTCAGGGGCGGTTGGAGACCCAGTACTTC.

The gene calls are TRBV19 and TRBJ2-1; 9 bases align to TRBD2. V was pared by 8 bases and J by 0 bases, with 5 bases of the junction left unmatched. CDR1 and CDR2 from the germline V gene are LNHDA and SQIVND (reference sequence). The CDR3 sequence is 15 residues long. The CDR3 spells CASSLAGASYNEQFF. In DNA form, the CDR3 reads TGTGCCAGTTCTTTAGCGGGAGCCTCCTACAATGAGCAGTTCTTC.